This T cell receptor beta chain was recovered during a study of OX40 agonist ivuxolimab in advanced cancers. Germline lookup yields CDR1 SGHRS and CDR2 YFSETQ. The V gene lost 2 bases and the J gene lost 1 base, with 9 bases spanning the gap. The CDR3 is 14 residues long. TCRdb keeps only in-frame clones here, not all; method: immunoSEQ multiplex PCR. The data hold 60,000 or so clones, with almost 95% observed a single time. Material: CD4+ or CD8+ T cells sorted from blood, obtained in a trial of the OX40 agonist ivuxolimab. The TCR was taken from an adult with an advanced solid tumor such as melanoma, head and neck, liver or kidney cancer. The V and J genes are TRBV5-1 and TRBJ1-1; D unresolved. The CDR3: CASSLVSGNTEAFF. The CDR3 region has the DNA TGCGCCAGCAGCTTAGTGTCGGGGAACACTGAAGCTTTCTTT.